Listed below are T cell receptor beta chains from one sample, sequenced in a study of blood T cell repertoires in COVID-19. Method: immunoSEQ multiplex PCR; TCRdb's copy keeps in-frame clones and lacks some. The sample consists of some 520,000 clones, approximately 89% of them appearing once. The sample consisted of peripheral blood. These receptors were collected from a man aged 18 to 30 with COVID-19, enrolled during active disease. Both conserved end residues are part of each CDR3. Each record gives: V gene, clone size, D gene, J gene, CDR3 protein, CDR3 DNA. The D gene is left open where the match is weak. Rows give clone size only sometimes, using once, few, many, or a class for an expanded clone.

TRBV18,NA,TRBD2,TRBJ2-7,CASSPPGRLAGDEQYF,TGTGCCAGCTCACCACCGGGCAGACTAGCGGGGGACGAGCAGTACTTC
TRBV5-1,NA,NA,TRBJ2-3,CASSSQASGTGTDTQYF,TGCGCCAGCAGTTCTCAGGCGTCCGGGACTGGCACAGATACGCAGTATTTT
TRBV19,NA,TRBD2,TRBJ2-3,CASSWTSSTDTQYF,TGTGCCAGTAGTTGGACTAGTAGCACAGATACGCAGTATTTT
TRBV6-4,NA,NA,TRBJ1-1,CASSRELGDTEAFF,TGTGCCAGCAGTAGAGAATTAGGGGACACTGAAGCTTTCTTT
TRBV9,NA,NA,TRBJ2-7,CASSVGRGSYEQYF,TGTGCCAGCAGCGTGGGCCGGGGAAGCTACGAGCAGTACTTC
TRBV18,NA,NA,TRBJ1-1,CASSPLTGTEAFF,TGTGCCAGCTCACCACTAACGGGCACTGAAGCTTTCTTT
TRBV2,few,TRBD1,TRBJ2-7,CASSETGTGWDEQYF,TGTGCCAGCAGTGAAACCGGGACAGGGTGGGACGAGCAGTACTTC
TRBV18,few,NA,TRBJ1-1,CASSDLAQGYTEAFF,TGTGCCAGCTCAGACCTCGCGCAGGGCTACACTGAAGCTTTCTTT
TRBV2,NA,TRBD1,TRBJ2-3,CASMDRSTDTQYF,TGTGCCAGCATGGACAGGAGCACAGATACGCAGTATTTT
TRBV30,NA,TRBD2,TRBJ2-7,CAWRATSGGYEQYF,TGTGCCTGGAGGGCGACTAGCGGGGGGTACGAGCAGTACTTC
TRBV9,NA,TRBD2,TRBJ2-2,CASSRRDWKGGGELFF,TGTGCCAGCAGCCGACGGGACTGGAAGGGAGGGGGGGAGCTGTTTTTT
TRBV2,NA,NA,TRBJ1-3,CASSPSTSSGNTIYF,TGTGCCAGCTCCCCGTCAACGAGCTCTGGAAACACCATATATTTT
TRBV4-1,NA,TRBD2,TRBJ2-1,CASSLNLRTSGYNEQFF,TGCGCCAGCAGCCTGAACCTCAGGACTAGCGGTTACAATGAGCAGTTCTTC
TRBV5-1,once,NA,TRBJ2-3,CASSWGGLGTSADTQYF,TGCGCCAGCAGCTGGGGCGGCCTTGGGACTTCTGCAGATACGCAGTATTTT
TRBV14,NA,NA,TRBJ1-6,CASSFFHPDNSPLHF,TGTGCCAGCAGCTTTTTTCATCCGGATAATTCACCCCTCCACTTT
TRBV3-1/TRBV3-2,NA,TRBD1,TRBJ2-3,CASKDMGQTTDTQYF,TGTGCCAGCAAGGATATGGGACAGACCACAGATACGCAGTATTTT
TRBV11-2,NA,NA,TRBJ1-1,CASSHSRWGWDTEAFF,TGTGCCAGCAGCCATTCTCGGTGGGGCTGGGACACTGAAGCTTTCTTT
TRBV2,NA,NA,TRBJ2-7,CASSRTVVSYEQYF,TGTGCCAGCAGTCGGACAGTGGTCTCCTACGAGCAGTACTTC
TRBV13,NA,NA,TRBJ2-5,CASSLLGQGTETQYF,TGTGCCAGCAGCTTACTGGGGCAGGGGACAGAGACCCAGTACTTC
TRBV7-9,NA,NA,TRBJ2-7,CASSLPNYEQYF,TGTGCCAGCAGCTTACCTAACTACGAGCAGTACTTC
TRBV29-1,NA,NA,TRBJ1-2,CSVEKGDPRRYGYTF,TGCAGCGTTGAAAAGGGGGATCCCCGGAGGTATGGCTACACCTTC
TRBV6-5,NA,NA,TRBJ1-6,CASSLNSARSPLHF,TGTGCCAGCAGTCTAAACTCCGCGCGTTCACCCCTCCACTTT
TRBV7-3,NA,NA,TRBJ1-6,CASSLGPGLNSPLHF,TGTGCCAGCAGCTTGGGGCCAGGGCTTAATTCACCCCTCCACTTT
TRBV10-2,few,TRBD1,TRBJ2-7,CASRETGTGSYEQYF,TGCGCCAGCAGGGAAACCGGGACAGGGAGCTACGAGCAGTACTTC
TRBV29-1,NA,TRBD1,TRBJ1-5,CSVRQGEGQPQHF,TGCAGCGTCCGACAGGGGGAAGGTCAGCCCCAGCATTTT
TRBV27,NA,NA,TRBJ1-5,CASSPDGLNNQPQHF,TGTGCCAGCTCTCCAGACGGACTAAACAATCAGCCCCAGCATTTT
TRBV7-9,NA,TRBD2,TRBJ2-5,CASNEGREGLTGTQYF,TGTGCCAGTAATGAAGGACGGGAGGGCCTAACAGGGACCCAGTACTTC
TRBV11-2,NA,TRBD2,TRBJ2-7,CASSLAPMGGGLPSYEQYF,TGTGCCAGCAGCTTAGCCCCGATGGGCGGGGGGCTTCCTTCCTACGAGCAGTACTTC
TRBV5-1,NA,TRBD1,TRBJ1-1,CASSPNLQGATEAFF,TGCGCCAGCAGCCCAAACCTACAGGGGGCAACTGAAGCTTTCTTT
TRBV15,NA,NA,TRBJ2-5,CATSKGLMQETQYF,TGTGCCACCAGCAAGGGACTGATGCAAGAGACCCAGTACTTC
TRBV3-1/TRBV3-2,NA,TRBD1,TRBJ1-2,CASSSSTGGLRGYTF,TGTGCCAGCAGCTCATCCACAGGGGGACTAAGAGGCTACACCTTC
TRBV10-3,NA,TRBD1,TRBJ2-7,CAISDQGAASYEQYF,TGTGCCATCAGTGACCAGGGGGCAGCCTCCTACGAGCAGTACTTC
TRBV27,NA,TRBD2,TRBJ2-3,CASSSLAGTVAANTQYF,TGTGCCAGCAGCTCCCTAGCGGGGACCGTTGCTGCAAATACGCAGTATTTT
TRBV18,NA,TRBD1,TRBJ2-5,CASSPEGQVSGKTQYF,TGTGCCAGCTCACCAGAGGGACAGGTCTCGGGGAAGACCCAGTACTTC
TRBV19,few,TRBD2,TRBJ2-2,CASSREGTGELFF,TGTGCCAGTAGTAGGGAGGGCACCGGGGAGCTGTTTTTT
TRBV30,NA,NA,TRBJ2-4,CAWRGDIQYF,TGTGCCTGGAGAGGGGACATTCAGTACTTC